These 2 T cell receptor beta chains were all obtained from the same sample, sequenced in a study of regulatory T cells in long-lasting Graves disease (dated by TCRdb to the early 2020s). Libraries were made using multiplex PCR. The listed sequencing device is Illumina HiSeq 4000. TCR beta libraries were built with iRepertoire HTBI primers and Arm-PCR amplification of CDR3 regions. TCRdb reprocessing: public reads trimmed at Q25 with fastp, clones called with MiXCR, in-frame beta chains kept. Rows are combined by CDR3 protein, so each entry shows the most common genes and DNA. Counted in this sample were roughly 500,000 distinct CDR3 sequences; less than 25% of them appeared once. The ten most abundant clones make up roughly 8% of the sample. Read against the paper, the sample's time point label means: persistent/refractory GD, antithyroid drugs over 5 years with positive TRAb. For both TCR sequencing and RNA sequencing, RNA was extracted from PBMCs using TRIzol.

Material: peripheral blood mononuclear cells (PBMCs), obtained when the disease was refractory, from a patient treated with antithyroid drugs. These receptors were obtained from a female donor with Graves disease.

This clonotype appeared many times. This sequence joins TRBV6-1 and TRBJ2-2; unclear D gene. Germline V gene sequence: CDR1 MNHNS, CDR2 SASEGT. Deletions cut 2 bases from V and 5 bases from J, with 15 bases between. The length of the CDR3 is 16 residues. The chain's CDR3 is CASSELTPFKTGELFF. DNA for the CDR3: TGTGCCAGCAGTGAATTAACACCGTTTAAGACCGGGGAGCTGTTTTTT.

Ten or more counts support this clonotype. V gene TRBV20-1 combines with J gene TRBJ2-5; 7 nucleotides agree with TRBD1. Germline V gene lookup returns CDR1 DFQATT and CDR2 SNEGSKA (reference sequence). Trimming removed 3 bases from V and 3 bases from J; junction bases left unmatched: 4. The CDR3 extends over 13 amino acids. The CDR3 DNA sequence: TGCAGTGCTAGCGGACAGGCGAAAGAGACCCAGTACTTC. It translates to CSASGQAKETQYF.